These 14 T cell receptor beta chains were sequenced from one sample in a study of CD8 T cells in ankylosing spondylitis. TCRdb independently ran MiXCR on the 5' RACE reads; one entry per CDR3 protein. The profile shows some 200,000 distinct CDR3 sequences, around 13% of them singletons. Sequencing used blood, either unsorted or a sorted T cell fraction (not recorded which). Receptors were obtained from a male donor with ankylosing spondylitis or in good health (not recorded which).

The chain carries TRBV4-2 and TRBJ2-1; 8 bases match TRBD2. Germline V gene data show CDR1 as LGHNA and CDR2 as YNFKEQ. V lost 5 bases to trimming and J lost 2 bases; unmatched junction nucleotides: 5. This CDR3 comprises 15 residues. CDR3 nucleotides: TGTGCCAGCAGCGAGCGGGAGCGCGCCTACAATGAGCAGTTCTTC. It specifies CASSERERAYNEQFF.

This clonotype was observed at least ten times. J is TRBJ2-3 and V is TRBV27, with D unresolved. CDR1 and CDR2 from the germline V gene are MNHEY and SMNVEV (reference sequence). V lost 2 bases and J 2 bases, leaving 2 bases between the germline ends. The CDR3 has 12 amino acids. The CDR3 sequence: CASSLNTDTQYF. The CDR3 bases are TGTGCCAGCAGTTTAAACACAGATACGCAGTATTTT.

This clonotype was seen more than once but under ten times. The chain combines TRBV2 with TRBJ2-7; no firm D call. Trimming took off 5 bases at V and 0 bases at J, with 8 bases between the two ends. The CDR3 loop spans 13 amino acids. The V gene's germline CDR1 is SNHLY and CDR2 FYNNEI. CDR3 amino acids: CASSQGFSYEQYF. In DNA, the CDR3 is TGTGCCAGCAGTCAAGGATTCTCCTACGAGCAGTACTTC.

The genes are TRBV5-4 and TRBJ2-1; D ambiguous. The V gene's germline CDR1 is SGHNT and CDR2 YYREEE (reference sequence). This CDR3 is 14 amino acids long. V lost 1 base and J lost 7, with 12 bases in between. CDR3 in DNA: TGTGCCAGCAGCTTGAACGTCGGGTTGAATGAGCAGTTCTTC. Encoded protein: CASSLNVGLNEQFF.

This clonotype was detected many times. V gene TRBV5-6 combines with J gene TRBJ2-7; D gene unclear. CDR3 length equals 12 residues. In germline, CDR1 is SGHDT, CDR2 YYEEEE. Trimming took 0 bases from V and 7 from J, leaving 8 bases between them. CDR3 nucleotide sequence: TGTGCCAGCAGCTTGGGGCGTATTGAGCAGTACTTC. This sequence encodes CASSLGRIEQYF.

A few counts support this clonotype. This rearrangement joins TRBV19 to TRBJ1-2; 8 nucleotides line up with TRBD1. Germline trimming cut 6 bases from V and 4 bases from J; bases unmatched to any gene: 4. The CDR3 has 13 amino acids. The germline gives CDR1 LNHDA, CDR2 SQIVND (reference sequence). The CDR3 spells CASSWTGIYGYTF. CDR3 DNA: TGTGCCAGTAGCTGGACAGGGATCTATGGCTACACCTTC.

The genes are TRBV18 and TRBJ2-3, with a tentative D call TRBD1 (6 bases). Germline V gene sequence: CDR1 KGHSH, CDR2 LQKENI. V dropped 3 bases and J dropped 6 bases, with 10 bases sitting between them. The CDR3 runs 13 residues. The chain's CDR3 is CASSPSDSDTQYF. CDR3 in DNA: TGTGCCAGCTCACCTTCGGACAGTGATACGCAGTATTTT. Supplemented by reference TRBV18 and TRBJ2-3, the full variable domain reads NAGVMQNPRHLVRRRGQEARLRCSPMKGHSHVYWYRQLPEEGLKFMVYLQKENIIDESGMPKERFSAEFPKEGPSILRIQQVVRGDSAAYFCASSPSDSDTQYFGPGTRLTVL.

The rearrangement joins TRBV5-6 to TRBJ1-1; unclear D gene. CDR3 size: 15 residues. Germline-derived CDR1 and CDR2 are SGHDT and YYEEEE. V shed 4 bases and J shed 0 bases, with 13 bases lying between them. CDR3 in DNA: TGTGCCAGCAGCCTCCTGACGGCCCTGAACACTGAAGCTTTCTTT. Amino acids: CASSLLTALNTEAFF.

The genes are TRBV5-1 and TRBJ2-1; TRBD2 matches 12 bases. There are 16 residues in the CDR3. The germline gives CDR1 SGHRS, CDR2 YFSETQ. With 0 bases clipped from V and 15 bases from J, the junction kept 13 bases outside the gene matches. The CDR3 bases are TGCGCCAGCAGCTTGGTGCTAGCGGGAGGGCTCCTCTGGCCGTTCTTC. Protein product: CASSLVLAGGLLWPFF. The variable domain in full, completed from reference TRBV5-1 and TRBJ2-1, reads KAGVTQTPRYLIKTRGQQVTLSCSPISGHRSVSWYQQTPGQGLQFLFEYFSETQRNKGNFPGRFSGRQFSNSRSEMNVSTLELGDSALYLCASSLVLAGGLLWPFFGPGTRLTVL.

This chain joins TRBV15 and TRBJ2-4; TRBD2 is a possible D gene (6 bases). This CDR3 has 15 amino acids. Trimming cost V 1 base and J 7 bases, with 14 bases left between them. Germline values: CDR1 LNHNV, CDR2 YYDKDF (reference sequence). The CDR3 DNA follows: TGTGCCACCAGCAGAGGTCGGGAGCAAACCAACATTCAGTACTTC. Its translation: CATSRGREQTNIQYF.

V gene TRBV24-1 combines with J gene TRBJ2-3; the D is unclear. CDR1 is KGHDR, CDR2 SFDVKD, per germline. V gave up 2 bases and J gave up 4 bases, with 6 bases separating them. This CDR3 comprises 13 residues. CDR3 loop: CATSDSHSDTQYF. CDR3 in DNA: TGTGCCACCAGTGATTCTCATTCAGATACGCAGTATTTT.

This sequence joins TRBV14 and TRBJ2-2; perhaps TRBD2 as D (6 bases). The CDR3 extends over 17 amino acids. V lost 0 bases and J 0 bases, leaving 11 bases between the germline ends. CDR1 is SGHDN and CDR2 is FVKESK in the germline V gene. CDR3 amino acids: CASSQDLRGTNTGELFF. CDR3 coding DNA: TGTGCCAGCAGCCAAGATCTGCGGGGAACGAACACCGGGGAGCTGTTTTTT.

The table lists this clonotype with a few counts. The rearrangement links TRBV12-3 or TRBV12-4 to TRBJ2-6; 7 bases are a match to TRBD1. The junction had 8 bases not matched to a gene; V was cut back by 7 bases and J by 2 bases. The CDR3 has 16 residues. The CDR3 loop is CASILLGGAGANVLTF. As DNA, the CDR3 is TGTGCCAGCATCCTTTTAGGGGGCGCTGGGGCCAACGTCCTGACTTTC.

The V gene is TRBV28, the J gene TRBJ2-2, with 16 positions matching TRBD2. The germline gives CDR1 MDHEN, CDR2 SYDVKM. The CDR3 covers 17 residues. J lost 10 bases, V lost 5 bases, and 10 bases had no gene match. As DNA, the CDR3 is TGTGCCAGCAGTCAGGGGACTAGCGGGAGGGGCTCCGAGGAGCTGTTTTTT. Its protein is CASSQGTSGRGSEELFF.